The 21 T cell receptor beta chains reported below all come from one sample, sequenced in a study of blood T cell repertoires in COVID-19. Using immunoSEQ multiplex PCR, the repertoire was profiled, and TCRdb retains in-frame clones only, with some absent. The table lists 110,000 or so clones, around 82% of them singletons, with 6% to 7% in the top ten. The sequenced material came from peripheral blood. The source is a woman in her forties or fifties with acute or convalescent COVID-19.

V is TRBV4-1 and J is TRBJ1-6; no definite D call. Per the germline V gene, CDR1 is MGHRA and CDR2 is YSYEKL. The CDR3 covers 15 residues. The V and J ends lost 0 bases and 8 bases respectively, with 11 bases between them. The chain's CDR3 is CASSQDSGRYSPLHF. The CDR3 nucleotides are TGCGCCAGCAGCCAAGATAGCGGCAGGTATTCACCCCTCCACTTT.

The chain links TRBV18 to TRBJ1-3, with TRBD1 matching over 7 bases. The germline gives CDR1 KGHSH, CDR2 LQKENI. The trim removed 5 bases at V and 0 bases at J, leaving 4 bases unmatched. The CDR3 consists of 15 residues. The CDR3 region is CASSTGASSGNTIYF. The CDR3 nucleotides are TGTGCCAGCTCAACAGGGGCCTCCTCTGGAAACACCATATATTTT.

The chain carries TRBV7-3 and TRBJ2-3; D uncertain. Germline V gives CDR1 SGHTA, CDR2 FQGTGA. The CDR3 is made up of 13 amino acids. Trimming removed 5 bases at V and 4 bases at J, with 10 bases between. The CDR3, as DNA: TGTGCCAGCAGCCTGCAGTTGGCAGATACGCAGTATTTT. Amino acid sequence: CASSLQLADTQYF.

The genes are TRBV4-2 and TRBJ2-7; 9 bases fit TRBD2. The J segment lost 6 bases and the V segment lost 0 bases, leaving 6 bases of the junction unmatched. Germline CDR1 reads LGHNA; CDR2 reads YNFKEQ. The CDR3 extends over 15 amino acids. The CDR3, as DNA: TGTGCCAGCAGCCAAGAGAAGCGGGGGGATTTCGAGCAGTACTTC. This gives the protein CASSQEKRGDFEQYF.

The V and J genes are TRBV6-5 and TRBJ1-6; maybe TRBD1 (5 bases). V was trimmed by 8 bases and J by 0 bases, leaving 11 bases between them. This CDR3 is built from 15 residues. Per germline, CDR1 MNHEY and CDR2 SVGAGI. The CDR3 loop reads CASRGESSYNSPLHF. Written as DNA, the CDR3 is TGTGCCAGCCGGGGGGAGAGCTCCTATAATTCACCCCTCCACTTT.

V and J are TRBV4-1 and TRBJ1-2; D possibly corresponds to TRBD1 (6 bases). The V and J ends lost 1 base and 0 bases respectively, with 15 bases between them. The germline CDR1 and CDR2 sequences are MGHRA and YSYEKL. The CDR3 contains 17 residues. The CDR3 sequence is CASSQGAGAPANYGYTF. DNA for the CDR3: TGCGCCAGCAGCCAAGGTGCAGGGGCCCCAGCTAACTATGGCTACACCTTC.

The V gene is TRBV2, the J gene TRBJ1-6; the D gene is possibly TRBD1 (5 bases). This CDR3 spans 13 amino acids. The V and J ends lost 3 bases and 8 bases respectively, with 8 bases between them. CDR1 and CDR2 from the germline V gene are SNHLY and FYNNEI. Here the CDR3 reads CASSDRVDSPLHF. In DNA form, the CDR3 reads TGTGCCAGCAGTGACAGGGTTGATTCACCCCTCCACTTT.

The V and J genes are TRBV5-4 and TRBJ1-2; 8 nucleotides match TRBD1. This CDR3 spans 13 amino acids. Unmatched junction bases numbered 2, after V lost 1 base and J lost 6 bases. Looked up from germline, CDR1 is SGHNT and CDR2 is YYREEE (reference sequence). The CDR3 DNA is TGTGCCAGCAGCTTGACAGGGGGGGATGGCTACACCTTC. This gives the protein CASSLTGGDGYTF. Full variable domain (remainder filled in from reference TRBV5-4 and TRBJ1-2): ETGVTQSPTHLIKTRGQQVTLRCSSQSGHNTVSWYQQALGQGPQFIFQYYREEENGRGNFPPRFSGLQFPNYSSELNVNALELDDSALYLCASSLTGGDGYTFGSGTRLTVV.

This chain connects TRBV18 to TRBJ2-7; D unclear. Trimming left V 3 bases short and J 4 bases short, with 7 bases between. The germline CDR1 and CDR2 sequences are KGHSH and LQKENI. This CDR3 region has 12 residues. The CDR3 DNA is TGTGCCAGCTCACCCCAGTTATACGAGCAGTACTTC. Its protein is CASSPQLYEQYF.

The gene calls are TRBV5-1 and TRBJ2-1, with D tentatively TRBD1 (5 bases). The CDR3 has 15 amino acids. V was shortened by 4 bases and J by 4 bases, with 15 bases between the two germline ends. Germline CDR1 is SGHRS and CDR2 is YFSETQ. Written as DNA, the CDR3 is TGCGCCAGCAGCGTCTCAGGGTTGTCTTACAATGAGCAGTTCTTC. This translates into CASSVSGLSYNEQFF.

This clone has a handful of counts. For the CDR3, the DNA is TGTGCCAGCAGTTTCGGCGGGCGGGGATCACCCCTCCACTTT. Translating it yields CASSFGGRGSPLHF. This chain links TRBV27 with TRBJ1-6; no clear D gene. Trimming stripped 3 bases from V and 10 bases from J, with 13 bases between. The CDR3 has 14 residues. Germline V gene lookup returns CDR1 MNHEY and CDR2 SMNVEV (reference sequence).

This clone was detected once. This chain joins TRBV5-5 and TRBJ2-1, with D uncertain. This CDR3 has 15 amino acids. Germline values: CDR1 SGHKS, CDR2 YYEKEE (reference sequence). The V and J ends lost 0 bases and 3 bases respectively, with 10 bases between them. The CDR3 DNA sequence: TGTGCCAGCAGCTTGGTGGGCCTCGGCTACAATGAGCAGTTCTTC. Its protein is CASSLVGLGYNEQFF.

The gene calls are TRBV19 and TRBJ2-1; 8 nucleotides match TRBD2. The V gene's germline CDR1 is LNHDA and CDR2 SQIVND (reference sequence). Losses at the gene ends were 8 bases for V and 6 bases for J; bases not matched to a gene: 18. The length of the CDR3 is 17 residues. The CDR3 spells CASAGGGVRVSGNEQFF. DNA for the CDR3: TGTGCCAGTGCGGGGGGCGGGGTAAGGGTTTCAGGCAATGAGCAGTTCTTC.

This chain connects TRBV5-1 to TRBJ2-7, with 8 bases lining up with TRBD1. V was clipped by 7 bases and J by 5 bases; unmatched bases: 5. The CDR3 spans 12 residues. Germline loops: CDR1 SGHRS, CDR2 YFSETQ. The CDR3 DNA is TGCGCCAGCCGACAGGGGAGCCACGAGCAGTACTTC. Translating it yields CASRQGSHEQYF.

The J gene is TRBJ2-3, the V gene TRBV7-3, with TRBD1 matching 12 bases. This CDR3 comprises 15 residues. With 5 bases clipped from V and 5 bases from J, the junction kept 5 bases outside the gene matches. Germline V lookup: CDR1 SGHTA, CDR2 FQGTGA. In DNA form, the CDR3 reads TGTGCCAGCAGCCCTGGGACAGGGGGCGAAGATACGCAGTATTTT. It is translated as CASSPGTGGEDTQYF.

This chain uses TRBV4-1 with TRBJ1-2, with D perhaps TRBD1 (6 bases). CDR1 and CDR2 (germline): MGHRA, YSYEKL. The CDR3 spans 14 residues. V lost 4 bases, J lost 11 bases, and 20 bases lay in between. The CDR3 spells CASSPQWPSTGYTF. DNA of the CDR3: TGCGCCAGCAGCCCCCAATGGCCGAGCACAGGGTACACCTTC.

The CDR3 is CASSHGEGTQYF. CDR3 nucleotide sequence: TGTGCCAGCAGCCACGGCGAGGGTACGCAGTATTTT. The rearrangement links TRBV6-2 or TRBV6-3 to TRBJ2-3, with a tentative D call TRBD2 (5 bases). The CDR3 is 12 amino acids. Germline CDR1 reads MNHEY; CDR2 reads SVGEGT. Trimming took off 6 bases at V and 8 bases at J, with 12 bases between the two ends.

V gene TRBV15 combines with J gene TRBJ2-1, with 8 positions matching TRBD2. In germline, CDR1 is LNHNV, CDR2 YYDKDF (reference sequence). Trimming at V came to 1 base and at J to 7 bases, leaving 6 bases not matched to a gene. CDR3 length equals 15 residues. This CDR3 is CATSRGGTSRNEQFF. CDR3 coding DNA: TGTGCCACCAGCAGAGGGGGGACTAGTAGAAATGAGCAGTTCTTC. Based on the CDR3 plus reference TRBV15 and TRBJ2-1, the full variable domain is DAMVIQNPRYQVTQFGKPVTLSCSQTLNHNVMYWYQQKSSQAPKLLFHYYDKDFNNEADTPDNFQSRRPNTSFCFLDIRSPGLGDTAMYLCATSRGGTSRNEQFFGPGTRLTVL.

The chain uses TRBV5-1 and TRBJ2-2; 12 bases agree with TRBD2. The CDR3 totals 17 residues. The germline gives CDR1 SGHRS, CDR2 YFSETQ. V gave up 0 bases and J gave up 2 bases; unmatched junction bases: 2. CDR3: CASSLASGGANTGELFF. The DNA of the CDR3 is TGCGCCAGCAGCTTGGCTAGCGGGGGGGCTAACACCGGGGAGCTGTTTTTT.

The gene calls are TRBV4-2 and TRBJ1-5, with D possibly being TRBD1 (6 bases). Germline V gene lookup returns CDR1 LGHNA and CDR2 YNFKEQ. V lost 4 bases and J 1 base, leaving 11 bases between the germline ends. The CDR3 is 15 amino acids. As DNA, the CDR3 is TGTGCCAGCAGCCCCCGACAGGCAAGCAATCAGCCCCAGCATTTT. This gives the protein CASSPRQASNQPQHF.

The chain employs TRBV11-2 and TRBJ1-1, with 7 nucleotides matching TRBD1. The CDR3 sequence is 14 residues long. Trimming cost V 5 bases and J 3 bases; bases outside gene matches: 6. Germline loops: CDR1 SGHAT, CDR2 FQNNGV. Here the CDR3 reads CASSQRTGHTEAFF. CDR3 nucleotide sequence: TGTGCCAGCAGCCAGAGGACAGGTCACACTGAAGCTTTCTTT.